This T cell receptor (beta chain) was documented in a study of regulatory T cells in long-lasting Graves disease. According to the study, TCR beta libraries were built with iRepertoire HTBI primers and CDR3-region Arm-PCR. TCRdb redid the calling of the multiplex PCR reads with MiXCR, one entry per CDR3 protein. This sample yields about 530,000 distinct CDR3 sequences, of which 16% are seen a single time; 20% to 30% belongs to the top ten. Time point noted: newly diagnosed GD, antithyroid drugs for less than 3 months. PBMC-derived RNA was used for the TCR library. This clonotype came up many times. The CDR3 has 15 amino acids. The germline CDR1 and CDR2 sequences are MDHEN and SYDVKM. With 6 bases clipped from V and 7 bases from J, the junction kept 9 bases outside the gene matches. These same data were also listed under a study on T cells in Graves' hyperthyroidism and ophthalmopathy.

The source is a woman aged 35-60 years with Graves disease. The input for sequencing was peripheral blood mononuclear cells (PBMCs), taken at new diagnosis, from a patient treated with antithyroid drugs. This chain uses TRBV28 with TRBJ1-6, with TRBD1 identical over 7 bases. The CDR3 protein is CASRKSGQRNSPLHF. CDR3 DNA: TGTGCCAGCAGAAAGTCGGGACAGCGGAATTCACCCCTCCACTTT.